This T cell receptor beta chain was obtained from a study of early T cells in non-severe SARS-CoV-2 infection. For the study at large: Unsorted whole blood bulk RNA was sequenced, with unpaired chains. Study-wide results and limits: VDJdb matching, biased toward anti-spike CD8 responses, missed private and CD4 specificities.

A word on this clonotype: Its target is unknown.

J was trimmed by 4 bases and V by 5 bases; bases with no gene match: 5. Germline CDR1 is SQVTM and CDR2 is ANQGSEA. This CDR3 has 15 residues. Using its own MiXCR run on the 5' RACE reads, TCRdb lists one record per CDR3 protein. Of approximately 69,000 distinct CDR3 sequences in the sample, about an eighth were seen once. Sequencing was performed on whole blood, taken at baseline. This chain links TRBV29-1 with TRBJ2-1; TRBD2 matches at 13 bases. The sequence was obtained from an adult who was a healthcare worker with PCR-confirmed SARS-CoV-2 infection or an uninfected control (not recorded which). The CDR3 nucleotides read TGCAGCGTTATGGGACTAGCGGGAAGGTACAATGAGCAGTTCTTC. Protein sequence: CSVMGLAGRYNEQFF.